One and the same sample provided the 25 T cell receptor beta chains below, sequenced in a study of T-cell reconstitution after alpha-beta-depleted transplantation in children. Unique molecular identifiers were used in preparing the TCRbeta library. From the PCR reads, TCRdb called clonotypes with MiXCR, one entry per CDR3 protein. The sample yields 800,000 to 1,000,000 distinct CDR3 sequences, 25% to 35% seen once. The sequenced sample was PBMCs, mostly from graft donor cells, obtained 360 days after TCRalphabeta/CD19-depleted stem cell transplant. The receptors stem from a boy under two years old who had a stem cell transplant for SCID, so the T cells may come from the graft donor.

This chain links TRBV7-9 with TRBJ1-1, with 7 nucleotides matching TRBD1. V lost 0 bases and J lost 0; bases outside the gene matches: 7. The CDR3 runs to 17 residues. Germline V lookup: CDR1 SEHNR, CDR2 FQNEAQ (reference sequence). This chain's CDR3 is CASSLATGRSLNTEAFF. The DNA for the CDR3 is TGTGCCAGCAGCTTAGCGACAGGGCGTAGTTTGAACACTGAAGCTTTCTTT.

The chain couples TRBV12-3 or TRBV12-4 to TRBJ2-7; the D gene is possibly TRBD2 (5 bases). V was pared by 5 bases and J by 5 bases, with 13 bases between. This CDR3 is built from 13 residues. CDR3 coding DNA: TGTGCCAGCAGTCCCCAGCTAGCCCACGAGCAGTACTTC. Protein: CASSPQLAHEQYF.

There are many counts of this clonotype. J is TRBJ1-1 and V is TRBV20-1; D gene uncertain. The CDR3 has 11 residues. Per germline, CDR1 DFQATT and CDR2 SNEGSKA (reference sequence). V was trimmed by 6 bases and J by 2 bases, leaving 7 bases between them. The CDR3 protein is CSAGKNTEAFF. DNA for the CDR3: TGCAGTGCGGGGAAAAACACTGAAGCTTTCTTT.

In this sample, this clonotype turned up many times. The J gene is TRBJ2-5, the V gene TRBV18, with a weak D call TRBD2 (5 bases). The CDR3 has 13 residues. The germline V gene encodes CDR1 KGHSH and CDR2 LQKENI. V lost 8 bases to trimming and J lost 4 bases, with 14 bases between them. CDR3 nucleotide sequence: TGTGCCAGCACAAATGGAGAGGGAGAGACCCAGTACTTC. Amino acid sequence: CASTNGEGETQYF. The full variable domain, rest sourced from reference TRBV18 and TRBJ2-5, is NAGVMQNPRHLVRRRGQEARLRCSPMKGHSHVYWYRQLPEEGLKFMVYLQKENIIDESGMPKERFSAEFPKEGPSILRIQQVVRGDSAAYFCASTNGEGETQYFGPGTRLLVL.

This clonotype was counted between two and nine times. V usage is TRBV4-1 and J usage is TRBJ2-3; D gene unclear. V was cut by 4 bases and J by 7 bases, with 21 bases left in between. Germline lookup yields CDR1 MGHRA and CDR2 YSYEKL. The CDR3 loop spans 16 amino acids. The CDR3 here is CASSLASSGPPNTQYF. In DNA, the CDR3 is TGCGCCAGCAGCCTAGCATCCTCGGGCCCGCCGAATACGCAGTATTTT.

At least ten counts were recorded for this clonotype. This sequence joins TRBV12-3 or TRBV12-4 and TRBJ1-1, with TRBD1 identical over 7 bases. Unmatched junction bases numbered 1, after V lost 2 bases and J lost 1 base. CDR3 size: 14 residues. The CDR3 reads CASSLKGANTEAFF. DNA of the CDR3: TGTGCCAGCAGTTTAAAGGGGGCGAACACTGAAGCTTTCTTT.

The chain links TRBV20-1 to TRBJ2-7; D not resolved. V was shortened by 0 bases and J by 4 bases, with 16 bases between the two germline ends. This CDR3 is built from 15 residues. The germline V gene has CDR1 DFQATT and CDR2 SNEGSKA (reference sequence). The CDR3 here is CSARDQPGATYEQYF. The CDR3 coding sequence is TGCAGTGCTAGAGATCAGCCCGGTGCTACTTACGAGCAGTACTTC.

This chain links TRBV20-1 with TRBJ1-1; D uncertain. V was trimmed by 6 bases and J by 5 bases, leaving 16 bases between them. The germline V gene encodes CDR1 DFQATT and CDR2 SNEGSKA (reference sequence). The CDR3 extends over 13 amino acids. As DNA, the CDR3 is TGCAGTGCGTCTGGACGCGCAGCTACTGAAGCTTTCTTT. It encodes CSASGRAATEAFF.

The chain is built from TRBV3-1 and TRBJ1-5; 10 positions agree with TRBD1. Germline V CDR1 and CDR2: LGHDT, YNNKEL (reference sequence). The trim removed 4 bases at V and 7 bases at J, leaving 13 bases unmatched. The CDR3 totals 17 residues. CDR3 coding DNA: TGTGCCAGCAGCCCTAACCCCGGGACAGGGGCCTCCCAGCCCCAGCATTTT. Its protein product is CASSPNPGTGASQPQHF.

The genes are TRBV29-1 and TRBJ2-3, with 10 bases that match TRBD2. V lost 3 bases and J lost 2; bases outside the gene matches: 5. The CDR3 loop spans 15 amino acids. Germline CDR1 reads SQVTM; CDR2 reads ANQGSEA. The CDR3 is CSVELAGGLTDTQYF. The CDR3, as DNA: TGCAGCGTTGAGTTAGCGGGGGGACTCACAGATACGCAGTATTTT.

The rearrangement uses TRBV20-1 and TRBJ2-3; 9 nucleotides match TRBD2. With 3 bases clipped from V and 6 bases from J, the junction kept 10 bases outside the gene matches. The CDR3 consists of 15 residues. Germline values: CDR1 DFQATT, CDR2 SNEGSKA (reference sequence). CDR3 sequence (DNA): TGCAGTGCTAGGGTACCGGGACTAGCAACGGATACGCAGTATTTT. Translating it yields CSARVPGLATDTQYF.

This clonotype was seen only a few times. V gene TRBV20-1 combines with J gene TRBJ1-4; 7 bases line up with TRBD1. Trimming removed 3 bases from V and 3 bases from J; junction bases left unmatched: 7. Germline assignment: CDR1 DFQATT and CDR2 SNEGSKA (reference sequence). The length of the CDR3 is 15 residues. The CDR3 DNA reads TGCAGTGCTAGGGCCGACAGGGTTTCTAATGAAAAACTGTTTTTT. Encoded protein: CSARADRVSNEKLFF.

The V call is TRBV3-1, the J call TRBJ2-3; D gene uncertain. Trimming stripped 1 base from V and 1 base from J, with 6 bases between. CDR1 is LGHDT, CDR2 YNNKEL, per germline (reference sequence). The CDR3 sequence is 14 residues long. CDR3 sequence: CASSQVSRTDTQYF. The CDR3 region has the DNA TGTGCCAGCAGCCAAGTAAGCCGCACAGATACGCAGTATTTT.

The J gene is TRBJ2-1, the V gene TRBV12-3 or TRBV12-4, with D maybe TRBD1 (5 bases). V shed 1 base and J shed 3 bases, with 16 bases lying between them. The CDR3 contains 17 residues. CDR3 coding DNA: TGTGCCAGCAGTTTAGGGTTACAGGCGCCGAACTACAATGAGCAGTTCTTC. Its protein is CASSLGLQAPNYNEQFF.

This clonotype has a count of ten or more. The chain uses TRBV6-6 and TRBJ2-4; D is unclear. V dropped 2 bases and J dropped 8 bases, with 7 bases sitting between them. This CDR3 is built from 12 residues. Germline V gene sequence: CDR1 MNHNY, CDR2 SVGAGI (reference sequence). In DNA, the CDR3 is TGTGCCAGCAGTTACATCAGTGACATTCAGTACTTC. Protein sequence: CASSYISDIQYF.

This clonotype was seen only a few times. The CDR3 DNA sequence: TGTGCCAGCAGCTTAAGACCGCATGGGAACACTGAAGCTTTCTTT. Protein: CASSLRPHGNTEAFF. The chain employs TRBV7-3 and TRBJ1-1; D ambiguous. The CDR3 totals 15 residues. The V end was cut by 1 base, the J end by 1 base, with 10 bases between. The germline V gene encodes CDR1 SGHTA and CDR2 FQGTGA.

The rearrangement uses TRBV20-1 and TRBJ2-7, with a weak D call TRBD1 (6 bases). V lost 3 bases and J 0 bases, leaving 15 bases between the germline ends. This CDR3 has 15 amino acids. Germline CDR1 is DFQATT and CDR2 is SNEGSKA (reference sequence). The CDR3 spells CSARGAGTPSYEQYF. Written as DNA, the CDR3 is TGCAGTGCTAGGGGGGCCGGGACACCCTCCTACGAGCAGTACTTC.

Ten or more counts support this clonotype. The rearrangement joins TRBV3-1 to TRBJ2-3, with 7 bases lining up with TRBD1. Germline V gene sequence: CDR1 LGHDT, CDR2 YNNKEL (reference sequence). The CDR3 is 14 residues long. Trimming took 3 bases from V and 5 from J; bases not matched to a gene: 5. The CDR3 reads CASSQGTVRDTQYF. In DNA form, the CDR3 reads TGTGCCAGCAGCCAGGGGACAGTAAGAGATACGCAGTATTTT.

The chain combines TRBV7-2 with TRBJ2-3; 10 bases fit TRBD2. CDR3 length: 16 amino acids. Germline CDR1 and CDR2: SGHTA and FQGNSA. Unmatched junction bases numbered 2, after V lost 1 base and J lost 1 base. This CDR3 reads CASSLVGTSGTDTQYF. The CDR3 DNA follows: TGTGCCAGCAGCTTAGTCGGGACTAGCGGCACAGATACGCAGTATTTT.

The chain joins TRBV7-8 to TRBJ1-5, with a possible D match to TRBD1 (6 bases). The CDR3 totals 16 residues. CDR1 is SGHVS and CDR2 is FQNEAQ in the germline V gene. V was pared by 1 base and J by 4 bases, with 14 bases between. The DNA for the CDR3 is TGTGCCAGCAGCTTAGTAGGGGGGACATCGAATCAGCCCCAGCATTTT. Translated, it gives CASSLVGGTSNQPQHF. Full variable domain (outside the CDR3, taken from reference TRBV7-8 and TRBJ1-5): GAGVSQSPRYKVAKRGQDVALRCDPISGHVSLFWYQQALGQGPEFLTYFQNEAQLDKSGLPSDRFFAERPEGSVSTLKIQRTQQEDSAVYLCASSLVGGTSNQPQHFGDGTRLSIL.

This rearrangement joins TRBV9 to TRBJ2-1; the D is unclear. The CDR3 covers 14 residues. V shed 3 bases and J shed 5 bases, with 12 bases lying between them. Per the germline V gene, CDR1 is SGDLS and CDR2 is YYNGEE. CDR3 DNA sequence: TGTGCCAGCAGCGCCGGACGGACCCACAATGAGCAGTTCTTC. Its translation: CASSAGRTHNEQFF.

This clonotype was seen only a few times. The V gene is TRBV30, the J gene TRBJ2-7; D is possibly TRBD2 (7 bases). Trimming took 0 bases from V and 1 from J, leaving 10 bases between them. Per germline, CDR1 GTSNPN and CDR2 SVGIG (reference sequence). The CDR3 has 14 residues. CDR3 sequence reads: CAWSVGGGSYEQYF. Here the CDR3 DNA reads TGTGCCTGGAGTGTAGGGGGGGGATCCTACGAGCAGTACTTC. Filled out from reference TRBV30 and TRBJ2-7, the complete variable domain reads SQTIHQWPATLVQPVGSPLSLECTVEGTSNPNLYWYRQAAGRGLQLLFYSVGIGQISSEVPQNLSASRPQDRQFILSSKKLLLSDSGFYLCAWSVGGGSYEQYFGPGTRLTVT.

The V and J genes are TRBV28 and TRBJ2-1; D unclear. Germline CDR1 and CDR2: MDHEN and SYDVKM. This CDR3 is 14 amino acids long. V lost 3 bases to trimming and J lost 4 bases, with 10 bases between them. CDR3 DNA: TGTGCCAGCAGTTTCATCTCCGGGTACAATGAGCAGTTCTTC. Its translation is CASSFISGYNEQFF.

CDR3 sequence: CASSHRQAGANVLTF. The CDR3 DNA reads as TGTGCCAGCAGTCACAGACAGGCTGGGGCCAACGTCCTGACTTTC. The chain combines TRBV5-6 with TRBJ2-6; D is possibly TRBD1 (6 bases). The CDR3 runs to 15 residues. Trimming cost V 5 bases and J 2 bases, with 11 bases left between them. CDR1 and CDR2 from the germline V gene are SGHDT and YYEEEE. The entire variable domain, with the rest obtained from reference TRBV5-6 and TRBJ2-6, is as follows: DAGVTQSPTHLIKTRGQQVTLRCSPKSGHDTVSWYQQALGQGPQFIFQYYEEEERQRGNFPDRFSGHQFPNYSSELNVNALLLGDSALYLCASSHRQAGANVLTFGAGSRLTVL.

This clonotype has just a few counts. V is TRBV12-3 or TRBV12-4 and J is TRBJ1-4, with a weak D call TRBD1 (5 bases). The CDR3 runs 13 residues. Trimming removed 6 bases at V and 8 bases at J, with 13 bases between. CDR3 region: CASSQRKGEKLFF. The CDR3 DNA sequence: TGTGCCAGCAGCCAACGCAAGGGGGAAAAACTGTTTTTT.